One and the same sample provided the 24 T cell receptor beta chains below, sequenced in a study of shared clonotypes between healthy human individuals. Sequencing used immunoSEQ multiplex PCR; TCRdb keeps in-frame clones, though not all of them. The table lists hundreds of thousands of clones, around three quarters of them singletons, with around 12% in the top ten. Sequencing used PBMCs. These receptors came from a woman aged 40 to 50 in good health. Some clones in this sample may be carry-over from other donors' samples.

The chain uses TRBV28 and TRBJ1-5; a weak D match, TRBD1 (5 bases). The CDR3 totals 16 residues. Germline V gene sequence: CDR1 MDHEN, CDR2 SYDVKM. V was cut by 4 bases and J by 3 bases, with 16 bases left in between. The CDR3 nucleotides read TGTGCCAGCAGTTCGATGGGGCTGGGGAACAATCAGCCCCAGCATTTT. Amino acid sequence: CASSSMGLGNNQPQHF.

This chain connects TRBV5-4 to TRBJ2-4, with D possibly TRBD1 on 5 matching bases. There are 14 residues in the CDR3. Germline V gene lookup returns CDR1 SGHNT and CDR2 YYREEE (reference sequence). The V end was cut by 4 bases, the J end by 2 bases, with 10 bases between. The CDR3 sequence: CASSPPGTKNIQYF. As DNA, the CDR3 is TGTGCCAGCAGCCCCCCAGGGACCAAAAACATTCAGTACTTC. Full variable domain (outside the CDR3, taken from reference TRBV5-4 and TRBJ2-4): ETGVTQSPTHLIKTRGQQVTLRCSSQSGHNTVSWYQQALGQGPQFIFQYYREEENGRGNFPPRFSGLQFPNYSSELNVNALELDDSALYLCASSPPGTKNIQYFGAGTRLSVL.

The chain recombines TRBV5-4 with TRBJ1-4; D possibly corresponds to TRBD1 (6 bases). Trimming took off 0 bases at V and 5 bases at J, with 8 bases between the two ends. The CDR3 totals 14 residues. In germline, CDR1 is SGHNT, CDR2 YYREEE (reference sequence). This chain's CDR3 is CASSLGQENEKLFF. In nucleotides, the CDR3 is TGTGCCAGCAGCTTGGGACAGGAAAATGAAAAACTGTTTTTT.

CDR3 sequence: CASSLVPGQGKDEQFF. The CDR3 DNA reads as TGTGCCAGCAGTTTGGTCCCGGGACAGGGTAAGGATGAGCAGTTCTTC. The chain recombines TRBV27 with TRBJ2-1; 9 bases are shared with TRBD1. The CDR3 is 16 amino acids. Germline V CDR1 and CDR2: MNHEY, SMNVEV (reference sequence). Trimming took 3 bases from V and 8 from J; bases not matched to a gene: 11.

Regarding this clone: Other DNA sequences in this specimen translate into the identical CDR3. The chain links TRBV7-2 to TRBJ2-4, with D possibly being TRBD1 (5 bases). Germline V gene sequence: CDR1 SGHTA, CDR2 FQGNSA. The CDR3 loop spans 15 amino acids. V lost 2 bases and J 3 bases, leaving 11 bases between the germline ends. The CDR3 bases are TGTGCCAGCAGCTTACCACGTAGGGGCAAAAACATTCAGTACTTC. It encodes CASSLPRRGKNIQYF.

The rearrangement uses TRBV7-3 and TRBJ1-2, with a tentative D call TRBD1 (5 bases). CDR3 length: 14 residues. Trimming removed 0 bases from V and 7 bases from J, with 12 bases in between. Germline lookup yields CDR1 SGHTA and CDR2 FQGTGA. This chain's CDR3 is CASSLTIEGIGYTF. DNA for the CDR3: TGTGCCAGCAGCTTAACGATCGAGGGGATTGGCTACACCTTC.

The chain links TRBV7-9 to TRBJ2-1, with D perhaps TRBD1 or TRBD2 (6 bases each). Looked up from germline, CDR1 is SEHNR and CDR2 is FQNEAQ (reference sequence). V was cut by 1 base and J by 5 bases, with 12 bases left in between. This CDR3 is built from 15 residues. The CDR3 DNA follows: TGTGCCAGCAGCTTAGAGAGGGGGGCTAACAATGAGCAGTTCTTC. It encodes CASSLERGANNEQFF. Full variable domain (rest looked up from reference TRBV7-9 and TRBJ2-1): DTGVSQNPRHKITKRGQNVTFRCDPISEHNRLYWYRQTLGQGPEFLTYFQNEAQLEKSRLLSDRFSAERPKGSFSTLEIQRTEQGDSAMYLCASSLERGANNEQFFGPGTRLTVL.

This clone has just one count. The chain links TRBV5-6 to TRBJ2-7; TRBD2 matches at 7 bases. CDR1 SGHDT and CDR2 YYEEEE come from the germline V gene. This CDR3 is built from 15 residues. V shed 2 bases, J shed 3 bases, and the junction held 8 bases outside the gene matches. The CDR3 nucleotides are TGTGCCAGCAGCTTCCTCAGCGGGATGGTCTACGAGCAGTACTTC. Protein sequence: CASSFLSGMVYEQYF.

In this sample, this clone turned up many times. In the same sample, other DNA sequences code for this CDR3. CDR3 amino acids: CASSISRDTEAFF. CDR3 DNA: TGTGCCAGTAGTATCAGCAGAGACACTGAAGCTTTCTTT. The J gene is TRBJ1-1, the V gene TRBV19; D gene uncertain. Trimming cost V 3 bases and J 3 bases, with 8 bases left between them. This CDR3 region has 13 residues. Germline-derived CDR1 and CDR2 are LNHDA and SQIVND (reference sequence).

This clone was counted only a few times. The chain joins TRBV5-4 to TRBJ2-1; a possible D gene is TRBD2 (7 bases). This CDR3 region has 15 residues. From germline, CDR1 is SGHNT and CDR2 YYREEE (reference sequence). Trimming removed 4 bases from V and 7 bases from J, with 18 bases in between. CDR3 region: CASSLEGGARNEQFF. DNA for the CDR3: TGTGCCAGCAGCCTCGAGGGGGGGGCGAGGAATGAGCAGTTCTTC.

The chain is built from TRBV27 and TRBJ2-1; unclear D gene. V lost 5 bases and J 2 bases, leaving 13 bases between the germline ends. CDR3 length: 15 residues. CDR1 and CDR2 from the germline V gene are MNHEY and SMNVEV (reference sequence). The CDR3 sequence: CASSPPETPYNEQFF. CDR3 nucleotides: TGTGCCAGCAGTCCCCCAGAGACACCCTACAATGAGCAGTTCTTC.

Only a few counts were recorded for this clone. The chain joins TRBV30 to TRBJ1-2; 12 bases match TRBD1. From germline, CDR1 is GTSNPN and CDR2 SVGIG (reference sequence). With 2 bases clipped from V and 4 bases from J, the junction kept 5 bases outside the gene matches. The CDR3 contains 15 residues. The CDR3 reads CAWSKGQGAGYGYTF. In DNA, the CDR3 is TGTGCCTGGAGTAAGGGACAGGGGGCGGGCTATGGCTACACCTTC.

For the CDR3, the DNA is TGTGCCAGCAGCCCGATAGCGGGAGGGCCCTCGGATACGCAGTATTTT. Amino acid sequence: CASSPIAGGPSDTQYF. V is TRBV7-2 and J is TRBJ2-3; 11 bases match TRBD2. Germline V gives CDR1 SGHTA, CDR2 FQGNSA. J gave up 6 bases and V 5 bases, and 10 bases lay outside the gene matches. This CDR3 has 16 residues.

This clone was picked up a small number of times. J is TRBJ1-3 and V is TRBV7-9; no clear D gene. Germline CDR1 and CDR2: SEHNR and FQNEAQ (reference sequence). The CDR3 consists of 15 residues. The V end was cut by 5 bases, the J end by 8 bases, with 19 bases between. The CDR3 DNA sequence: TGTGCCAGCAGCACTAATAGGGCAGCCTCAGACACCATATATTTT. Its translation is CASSTNRAASDTIYF.

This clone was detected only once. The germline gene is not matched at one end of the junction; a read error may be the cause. CDR3 nucleotides: TGCGCCAACAGCCGGGGGGCCCCCGGGGAGCTGTTTTTT. Encoded protein: CANSRGAPGELFF. The chain employs TRBV4-1 and TRBJ2-2, with a weak D call TRBD2 (7 bases). Per the germline V gene, CDR1 is MGHRA and CDR2 is YSYEKL. The CDR3 totals 13 residues.

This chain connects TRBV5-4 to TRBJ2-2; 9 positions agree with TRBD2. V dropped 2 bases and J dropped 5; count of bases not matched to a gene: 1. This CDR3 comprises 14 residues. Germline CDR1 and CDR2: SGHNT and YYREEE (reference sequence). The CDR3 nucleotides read TGTGCCAGCAGCTTTAGCGGGAGAACCGGGGAGCTGTTTTTT. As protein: CASSFSGRTGELFF. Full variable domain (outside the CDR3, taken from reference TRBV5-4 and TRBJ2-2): ETGVTQSPTHLIKTRGQQVTLRCSSQSGHNTVSWYQQALGQGPQFIFQYYREEENGRGNFPPRFSGLQFPNYSSELNVNALELDDSALYLCASSFSGRTGELFFGEGSRLTVL.

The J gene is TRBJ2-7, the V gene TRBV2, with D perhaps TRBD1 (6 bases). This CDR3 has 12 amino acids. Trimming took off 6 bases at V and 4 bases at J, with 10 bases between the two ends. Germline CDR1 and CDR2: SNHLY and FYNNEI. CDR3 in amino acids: CASRTQGYEQYF. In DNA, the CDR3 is TGTGCCAGCAGGACACAGGGTTACGAGCAGTACTTC. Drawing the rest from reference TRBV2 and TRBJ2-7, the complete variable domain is EPEVTQTPSHQVTQMGQEVILRCVPISNHLYFYWYRQILGQKVEFLVSFYNNEISEKSEIFDDQFSVERPDGSNFTLKIRSTKLEDSAMYFCASRTQGYEQYFGPGTRLTVT.

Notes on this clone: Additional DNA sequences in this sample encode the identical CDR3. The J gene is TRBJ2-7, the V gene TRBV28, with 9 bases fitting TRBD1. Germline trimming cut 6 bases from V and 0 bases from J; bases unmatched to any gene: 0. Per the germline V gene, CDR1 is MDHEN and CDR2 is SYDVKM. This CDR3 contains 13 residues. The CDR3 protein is CASRGQGSYEQYF. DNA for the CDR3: TGTGCCAGCAGGGGACAGGGCTCCTACGAGCAGTACTTC. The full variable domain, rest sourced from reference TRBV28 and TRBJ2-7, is DVKVTQSSRYLVKRTGEKVFLECVQDMDHENMFWYRQDPGLGLRLIYFSYDVKMKEKGDIPEGYSVSREKKERFSLILESASTNQTSMYLCASRGQGSYEQYFGPGTRLTVT.

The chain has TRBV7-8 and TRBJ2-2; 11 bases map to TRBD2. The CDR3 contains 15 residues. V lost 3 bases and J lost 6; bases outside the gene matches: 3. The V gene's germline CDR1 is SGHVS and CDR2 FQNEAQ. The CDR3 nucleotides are TGTGCCAGCAGCTTCCTAGCGGGAGGAGCCGGGGAGCTGTTTTTT. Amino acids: CASSFLAGGAGELFF.

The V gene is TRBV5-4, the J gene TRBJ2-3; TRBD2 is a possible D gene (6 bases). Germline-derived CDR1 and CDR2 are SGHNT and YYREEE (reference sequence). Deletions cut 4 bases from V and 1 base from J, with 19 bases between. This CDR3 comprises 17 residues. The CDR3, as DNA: TGTGCCAGCAGCCCGGGTAGGGGAGGCCTTGGCACAGATACGCAGTATTTT. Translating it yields CASSPGRGGLGTDTQYF.

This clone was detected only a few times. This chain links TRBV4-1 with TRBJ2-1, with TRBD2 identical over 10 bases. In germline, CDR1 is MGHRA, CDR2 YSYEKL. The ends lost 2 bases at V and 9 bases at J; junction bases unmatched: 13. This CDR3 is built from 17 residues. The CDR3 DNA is TGCGCCAGCAGCCAACGGTCTATCACAGCGGGGGGGCTTGAGCAGTTCTTC. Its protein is CASSQRSITAGGLEQFF.

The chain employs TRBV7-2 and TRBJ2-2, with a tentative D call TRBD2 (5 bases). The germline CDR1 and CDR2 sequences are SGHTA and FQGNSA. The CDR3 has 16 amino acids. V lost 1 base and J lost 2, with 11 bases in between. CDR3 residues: CASSLVVGINTGELFF. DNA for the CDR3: TGTGCCAGCAGCTTAGTGGTCGGGATTAACACCGGGGAGCTGTTTTTT.

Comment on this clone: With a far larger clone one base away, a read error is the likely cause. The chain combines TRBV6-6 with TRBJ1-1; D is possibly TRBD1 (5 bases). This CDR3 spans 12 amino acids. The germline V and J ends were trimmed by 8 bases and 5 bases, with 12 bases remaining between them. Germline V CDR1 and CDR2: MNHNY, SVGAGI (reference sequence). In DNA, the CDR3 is TGTGCCAGCCTTCTCAGGGTAACTGAAGCTTTCTTT. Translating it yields CASLLRVTEAFF.

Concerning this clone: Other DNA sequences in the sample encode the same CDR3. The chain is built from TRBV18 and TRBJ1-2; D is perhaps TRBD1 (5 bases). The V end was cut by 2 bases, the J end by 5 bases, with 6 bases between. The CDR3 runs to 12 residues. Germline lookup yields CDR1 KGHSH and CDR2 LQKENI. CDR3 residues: CASSPDSYGYTF. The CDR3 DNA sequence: TGTGCCAGCTCACCAGACAGTTATGGCTACACCTTC.